This T cell receptor (beta chain) was identified in a study of T cell responses to AZD1222 COVID-19 vaccine. Germline CDR1 MNHEY, CDR2 SMNVEV (reference sequence). Trimming left V 1 base short and J 5 bases short, with 6 bases between. The CDR3 runs 14 residues. Libraries were prepared by immunoSEQ multiplex PCR; TCRdb keeps only in-frame clonotypes and omits some of them. Of approximately 110,000 clones detected, 88% appear once; the ten largest clones hold 3.5% to 4.5%. This TCR came from an adult in good health. The sequenced sample was peripheral blood, obtained on day 0 of AZD1222 vaccination. J is TRBJ1-6 and V is TRBV27, with unresolved D. CDR3 region: CASSLLANNSPLHF. The CDR3 DNA reads as TGTGCCAGCAGTTTATTAGCGAATAATTCACCCCTCCACTTT.